What follows is one TCR beta chain and its context. Antigen: not known. The record originates from a study of T cells in localized non-small cell lung cancer. Germline CDR1 reads MNHEY; CDR2 reads SVGAGI. V gave up 4 bases and J gave up 4 bases, with 13 bases separating them. CDR3 length equals 14 residues. The method was immunoSEQ multiplex PCR; TCRdb's version includes in-frame clones alone and lacks a portion of them. This sample has approximately 31,000 clones, with 78% found just once. Study results and limitations: Uninvolved adjacent lung had higher T cell clonality than tumor and all other tissues.

The TCR sequence derives from a male donor aged 60 or over with stage II squamous cell lung carcinoma. This chain links TRBV6-5 with TRBJ1-1, with D perhaps TRBD1 (5 bases). Sequences were derived from peripheral blood, sampled before any cancer treatment. CDR3 in amino acids: CASSSGKWRTEAFF. The CDR3 nucleotides read TGTGCCAGCAGTTCAGGGAAATGGCGCACTGAAGCTTTCTTT.